Listed below are T cell receptor beta chains from one sample, sequenced in a study of blood T cell repertoires in COVID-19. Sequencing used immunoSEQ multiplex PCR; TCRdb keeps in-frame clones, though not all of them. The sample consists of approximately 130,000 clones, 70% to 80% of them appearing once. Sequencing was done on a sample of peripheral blood. Every receptor here comes from a human donor in a cohort sampled during active COVID-19. CDR3s include the opening cysteine and the closing phenylalanine or tryptophan. Fields, in order: J gene, clone size, D gene, V gene, CDR3 protein, CDR3 DNA. D genes are given only for firm matches. Clone size, where shown, is once, few, many, or a class for clones that have expanded.

>TRBJ2-2|-|-|TRBV5-1
CASSRDTYTGELFF
TGCGCCAGCTCCCGGGACACCTACACCGGGGAGCTGTTTTTT
>TRBJ2-1|few|TRBD2|TRBV5-1
CASSLMYSGGAVNEQFF
TGCGCCAGCAGCTTAATGTATAGCGGGGGGGCCGTAAATGAGCAGTTCTTC
>TRBJ2-6|-|-|TRBV19
CASSIDVDRANVLTF
TGTGCCAGTAGTATAGATGTGGACAGGGCCAACGTCCTGACTTTC
>TRBJ1-1|-|-|TRBV3-1/TRBV3-2
CASSYLLPGGTEAFF
TGTGCCAGCAGCTACCTTTTACCGGGGGGGACTGAAGCTTTCTTT
>TRBJ2-3|-|TRBD2|TRBV5-4
CASSPHGGVNTDTQYF
TGTGCCAGCAGTCCCCACGGGGGGGTTAACACAGATACGCAGTATTTT
>TRBJ2-7|-|-|TRBV19
CASSIQQAYEQYF
TGTGCCAGTAGTATACAACAGGCCTACGAGCAGTACTTC
>TRBJ2-4|-|TRBD2|TRBV28
CASGTAGTSENIQYF
TGTGCCAGCGGCACCGCCGGGACTAGCGAAAACATTCAGTACTTC
>TRBJ1-2|few|TRBD1|TRBV2
CASSVDRGGYGYTF
TGTGCCAGCAGTGTTGACAGGGGCGGCTATGGCTACACCTTC
>TRBJ2-3|-|-|TRBV7-2
CASSPLATDTQYF
TGTGCCAGCAGCCCCCTAGCGACAGATACGCAGTATTTT
>TRBJ1-6|once|-|TRBV28
CASSFSLSYNSPLHF
TGTGCCAGCAGTTTTAGTCTATCCTATAATTCACCCCTCCACTTT
>TRBJ1-1|few|-|TRBV2
CASKKPTRETEAFF
TGTGCCAGCAAAAAGCCGACGAGGGAGACTGAAGCTTTCTTT
>TRBJ1-1|few|TRBD1|TRBV5-1
CASRAGGSMNTEAFF
TGCGCCAGCAGGGCAGGGGGATCCATGAACACTGAAGCTTTCTTT
>TRBJ2-1|few|TRBD2|TRBV2
CASSGREGQFF
TGTGCCAGCAGTGGCAGGGAGGGGCAGTTCTTC
>TRBJ2-1|once|-|TRBV19
CASSILAPESSYNEQFF
TGTGCCAGTAGTATACTAGCCCCCGAGAGCTCCTACAATGAGCAGTTCTTC
>TRBJ1-1|-|TRBD1|TRBV5-8
CASSSRDRATEAFF
TGTGCCAGCAGCTCCCGGGACAGGGCCACTGAAGCTTTCTTT
>TRBJ2-1|few|TRBD1|TRBV27
CASSLQGDREQFF
TGTGCCAGCAGTTTACAGGGGGACAGAGAGCAGTTCTTC
>TRBJ2-2|-|TRBD1|TRBV6-5
CASRDRPGELFF
TGTGCCAGCAGGGACAGGCCCGGGGAGCTGTTTTTT
>TRBJ2-3|few|-|TRBV7-9
CASSLVADTQYF
TGTGCCAGCAGCTTAGTCGCAGATACGCAGTATTTT
>TRBJ2-1|-|-|TRBV2
CASSAPYRNGQFF
TGTGCCAGCAGTGCCCCTTATCGAAACGGGCAGTTCTTC
>TRBJ2-7|-|-|TRBV7-9
CASSLPGSDEQYF
TGTGCCAGCAGCCTCCCCGGGTCAGACGAGCAGTACTTC